Listed below are T cell receptor beta chains from one sample, sequenced in a study of T cell repertoires in cytomegalovirus infection. These receptors are not linked to any known antigen. TCRdb reprocessed the reads via MiXCR and lists one record per CDR3 protein. The table lists 100,000 to 150,000 distinct CDR3 sequences, more than 30% of them singletons. This material consisted of CD8+ T cells from cultured PBMCs, taken from culture after CMV antigen stimulation. The source of these receptors is a human donor in good health (CMV status not recorded). Some clones in this sample may be carry-over from other donors' samples. Each CDR3 is given without its conserved first and last residue.

j_call: TRBJ2-5; v_call: TRBV12-3/TRBV12-4; cdr3_aa: ASSYRGGETQY
j_call: TRBJ2-3; v_call: TRBV7-6; cdr3_aa: ASSPQPGQGLVDTQY
j_call: TRBJ2-7; v_call: TRBV2; cdr3_aa: ASSEAVGTYEQY
j_call: TRBJ2-2; v_call: TRBV7-3; cdr3_aa: ASSLSPGGDSNTGELF
j_call: TRBJ2-4; v_call: TRBV6-6; cdr3_aa: ASSYLDPGTSGALAKNIQY
j_call: TRBJ2-2; v_call: TRBV7-9; cdr3_aa: ASSSYLYGELF
j_call: TRBJ1-5; v_call: TRBV6-2/TRBV6-3; cdr3_aa: ASSSDRRQPQH
j_call: TRBJ2-3; v_call: TRBV20-1; cdr3_aa: SAGLAGGRSPTDTQY
j_call: TRBJ1-1; v_call: TRBV12-3/TRBV12-4; cdr3_aa: ASRAGTLEAF
j_call: TRBJ1-1; v_call: TRBV7-6; cdr3_aa: ASSGDPGPPNTEAF
j_call: TRBJ1-6; v_call: TRBV7-2; cdr3_aa: ASSSDRLAYSYNSPLH
j_call: TRBJ2-2; v_call: TRBV13; cdr3_aa: ASSPRYGANTGELF
j_call: TRBJ2-7; v_call: TRBV29-1; cdr3_aa: SVWTGVANEQY
j_call: TRBJ2-7; v_call: TRBV6-1; cdr3_aa: ASSETVAGGGAYEQY
j_call: TRBJ2-7; v_call: TRBV19; cdr3_aa: ASSMEGQGPSSSYEQY
j_call: TRBJ1-6; v_call: TRBV9; cdr3_aa: ASSTGPTNSPLH
j_call: TRBJ2-7; v_call: TRBV7-2; cdr3_aa: ASSSSPYEQY
j_call: TRBJ2-7; v_call: TRBV15; cdr3_aa: ATSRGGAALYEQY
j_call: TRBJ1-6; v_call: TRBV2; cdr3_aa: ASSPPRGLDSPLH
j_call: TRBJ1-3; v_call: TRBV7-9; cdr3_aa: ASNPPTEGPFSGNTIY
j_call: TRBJ1-1; v_call: TRBV6-1; cdr3_aa: ASTSGGLNTEAF
j_call: TRBJ1-1; v_call: TRBV5-6; cdr3_aa: ASSVDRTQAF
j_call: TRBJ2-7; v_call: TRBV9; cdr3_aa: ASSVGQGMTYEQY
j_call: TRBJ2-1; v_call: TRBV7-6; cdr3_aa: ASSNDRGEQF
j_call: TRBJ2-1; v_call: TRBV7-6; cdr3_aa: AGRGVAHEQF
j_call: TRBJ2-1; v_call: TRBV5-1; cdr3_aa: ASSPRAGGAYNEQF
j_call: TRBJ2-7; v_call: TRBV2; cdr3_aa: ASSEVGGVEQY
j_call: TRBJ2-1; v_call: TRBV18; cdr3_aa: ASSPPTSSYNEQF
j_call: TRBJ2-1; v_call: TRBV4-3; cdr3_aa: ASSQDWTSNEQF
j_call: TRBJ2-1; v_call: TRBV6-6; cdr3_aa: ASSRNAIAGASNEQF
j_call: TRBJ2-4; v_call: TRBV7-9; cdr3_aa: ASSLRGGAKNIQY
j_call: TRBJ2-7; v_call: TRBV19; cdr3_aa: ASSPGTPYEQY
j_call: TRBJ1-2; v_call: TRBV6-2/TRBV6-3; cdr3_aa: ASSYVPRTGGDYGYT
j_call: TRBJ2-2; v_call: TRBV7-8; cdr3_aa: AWGGPPWTGELF
j_call: TRBJ1-4; v_call: TRBV12-3/TRBV12-4; cdr3_aa: ASSLVVGGREKLF
j_call: TRBJ1-5; v_call: TRBV20-1; cdr3_aa: SARELGTRSSWYQPQH
j_call: TRBJ1-5; v_call: TRBV19; cdr3_aa: ASRDPRQGGNQPQH
j_call: TRBJ2-1; v_call: TRBV7-2; cdr3_aa: ASSSVVSGGYNEQF
j_call: TRBJ1-5; v_call: TRBV7-9; cdr3_aa: ASSLPGGNQPQH
j_call: TRBJ2-2; v_call: TRBV4-3; cdr3_aa: ASSQGPLNTGELF
j_call: TRBJ2-2; v_call: TRBV11-2; cdr3_aa: ASSPHGGMGRTGELF
j_call: TRBJ2-1; v_call: TRBV5-1; cdr3_aa: ASSLWRGGGGDEQF
j_call: TRBJ2-3; v_call: TRBV6-6; cdr3_aa: ASTVAPGTGGTDTQY
j_call: TRBJ2-7; v_call: TRBV7-6; cdr3_aa: ASSLDPDRTGEQY
j_call: TRBJ2-7; v_call: TRBV5-4; cdr3_aa: ASSLSPETLREQY
j_call: TRBJ2-4; v_call: TRBV7-3; cdr3_aa: ASSSYPTGQGALNIQY
j_call: TRBJ2-7; v_call: TRBV11-2; cdr3_aa: ASSLGPDTDSYEQY
j_call: TRBJ1-5; v_call: TRBV28; cdr3_aa: ATTWASNQPQH